This T cell receptor (beta chain) came from a study of early T cells in non-severe SARS-CoV-2 infection. Each cDNA molecule carried a unique molecular identifier. TCRdb fed the 5' RACE reads into MiXCR, producing one record per CDR3 protein. Counted here are 20,000 to 25,000 distinct CDR3 sequences, roughly 5.3% occurring once; the ten biggest clones make up roughly 4.3%. This clonotype was found a few times. CDR3 size: 16 residues. The germline V and J ends were trimmed by 5 bases and 2 bases, with 16 bases remaining between them. The sequenced sample consisted of whole blood. The gene calls are TRBV12-3 or TRBV12-4 and TRBJ1-5; D perhaps matches TRBD1 (5 bases). This TCR was recovered from an adult who was a healthcare worker with PCR-confirmed SARS-CoV-2 infection or an uninfected control (not recorded which). This CDR3 is CASSARGDRGNQPQHF. The DNA for the CDR3 is TGTGCCAGCAGTGCCCGGGGGGATCGGGGCAATCAGCCCCAGCATTTT.